Below are 14 T cell receptor beta chains sequenced from a single sample in a study of IL-17A CD8 T cells in psoriatic arthritis synovium. Clones were read by immunoSEQ multiplex PCR, and TCRdb kept only the in-frame ones, dropping some. The data show under 2,500 clones, roughly 72% seen once. IL-17A and IFNgamma secretion assays labeled CD3+ T cells stimulated approximately 1.5 hours with PMA and ionomycin. Psoriatic arthritis patients had synovial fluid drawn from joints that were actively inflamed. The specimen was IFN-gamma+ CD8+ T cells from synovial fluid. As for subset: IL-17A-IFNgamma+ memory CD8+ (Tc1) cells. These TCRs come from a human donor with psoriatic arthritis.

The chain has TRBV6-4 and TRBJ2-1; a possible D gene is TRBD2 (6 bases). CDR1 is MRHNA, CDR2 SNTAGT, per germline. This CDR3 spans 15 amino acids. Trimming left V 0 bases short and J 0 bases short, with 6 bases between. CDR3 amino acids: CASSDSSGSYNEQFF. For the CDR3, the DNA is TGTGCCAGCAGTGACTCTAGCGGCTCCTACAATGAGCAGTTCTTC.

CDR3 residues: CASSSASGSSYEQYF. CDR3 sequence (DNA): TGTGCCAGCAGCTCCGCTAGCGGGAGCTCCTACGAGCAGTACTTC. The V call is TRBV11-2, the J call TRBJ2-7, with 10 bases lining up with TRBD2. CDR1 is SGHAT and CDR2 is FQNNGV in the germline V gene. Trimming removed 4 bases from V and 0 bases from J; junction bases left unmatched: 3. The CDR3 has 15 amino acids.

This clone was seen more than once but under ten times. The rearrangement uses TRBV6-1 and TRBJ1-2; TRBD1 agrees at 10 bases. Germline V gene data show CDR1 as MNHNS and CDR2 as SASEGT. The CDR3 is 14 amino acids. J was trimmed by 8 bases and V by 6 bases; bases with no gene match: 9. The CDR3: CASRERQGALGYTF. CDR3 bases: TGTGCCAGCAGGGAAAGACAGGGGGCTCTCGGCTACACCTTC.

The sample holds a few counts of this clone. The chain employs TRBV11-2 and TRBJ2-1, with no clear D. This CDR3 is 14 amino acids long. Germline CDR1 is SGHAT and CDR2 is FQNNGV. Trimming pared 8 bases from V and 0 bases from J, leaving 11 bases between. As DNA, the CDR3 is TGTGCCAGCCGGGCCCCCAGCTCCTACAATGAGCAGTTCTTC. It is translated as CASRAPSSYNEQFF.

The chain employs TRBV6-6 and TRBJ2-2; D is possibly TRBD2 (5 bases). Trimming took off 2 bases at V and 6 bases at J, with 16 bases between the two ends. This CDR3 contains 16 residues. Germline CDR1 reads MNHNY; CDR2 reads SVGAGI (reference sequence). The CDR3: CASSYVWVGESGELFF. The CDR3 coding sequence is TGTGCCAGCAGTTACGTTTGGGTGGGAGAGTCCGGGGAGCTGTTTTTT.

The genes are TRBV10-3 and TRBJ1-5; D is ambiguous. This CDR3 contains 16 residues. Germline V gives CDR1 ENHRY, CDR2 SYGVKD. Trimming took off 2 bases at V and 7 bases at J, with 18 bases between the two ends. CDR3 in DNA: TGTGCCATCAGTGAGGAGCCCGTTCTAAAACGGCAGCCCCAGCATTTT. Its translation: CAISEEPVLKRQPQHF.

There are a few counts of this clone. The chain uses TRBV11-2 and TRBJ2-1; D is ambiguous. The V end was cut by 1 base, the J end by 3 bases, with 1 base between. The CDR3 consists of 12 residues. Per germline, CDR1 SGHAT and CDR2 FQNNGV. The CDR3 DNA is TGTGCCAGCAGCTTAGGCTACAATGAGCAGTTCTTC. As protein: CASSLGYNEQFF.

CDR3 sequence reads: CASSRQGAPTNEKLFF. The CDR3 DNA sequence: TGTGCCAGCAGCAGACAGGGGGCCCCAACTAATGAAAAACTGTTTTTT. This rearrangement joins TRBV7-9 to TRBJ1-4; TRBD1 matches 10 bases. V dropped 5 bases and J dropped 0; count of bases not matched to a gene: 3. Germline loops: CDR1 SEHNR, CDR2 FQNEAQ (reference sequence). This CDR3 is built from 16 residues.

The rearrangement joins TRBV15 to TRBJ2-1, with TRBD2 as a possible D gene (6 bases). Germline CDR1 LNHNV, CDR2 YYDKDF (reference sequence). The V gene lost 0 bases and the J gene lost 0 bases, with 6 bases spanning the gap. The CDR3 consists of 15 residues. The CDR3, as DNA: TGTGCCACCAGCAGAGATAGCGGCTCCTACAATGAGCAGTTCTTC. Encoded protein: CATSRDSGSYNEQFF.

This clone has only a few counts. The genes are TRBV5-4 and TRBJ2-3; D uncertain. Trimming left V 7 bases short and J 2 bases short, with 14 bases between. This CDR3 has 14 amino acids. Germline assignment: CDR1 SGHNT and CDR2 YYREEE (reference sequence). The chain's CDR3 is CASGYGGNTDTQYF. The CDR3 DNA follows: TGTGCCAGCGGCTACGGCGGAAACACAGATACGCAGTATTTT.

The chain recombines TRBV9 with TRBJ2-7, with 7 bases that match TRBD1. J lost 0 bases, V lost 4 bases, and 10 bases had no gene match. The CDR3 covers 16 residues. Germline CDR1 SGDLS, CDR2 YYNGEE. The CDR3 sequence: CASSNQGTAPSYEQYF. The CDR3, as DNA: TGTGCCAGCAGCAACCAGGGGACAGCTCCCTCCTACGAGCAGTACTTC.

This clone was counted once. This chain links TRBV9 with TRBJ2-7; TRBD2 matches 8 bases. CDR1 SGDLS and CDR2 YYNGEE come from the germline V gene. The CDR3 is 17 residues long. Trimming took 0 bases from V and 0 from J; bases not matched to a gene: 8. CDR3 coding DNA: TGTGCCAGCAGCGTAGAGGGTAGCGGGGTCCCCTCCTACGAGCAGTACTTC. Translated, it gives CASSVEGSGVPSYEQYF.

The table lists this clone with a few counts. The chain has TRBV6-1 and TRBJ2-3, with D tentatively TRBD1 or TRBD2 (7 bases each). V was shortened by 11 bases and J by 5 bases, with 20 bases between the two germline ends. The CDR3 is made up of 14 amino acids. The germline V gene has CDR1 MNHNS and CDR2 SASEGT. CDR3 region: CAGGAGGAGDTQYF. DNA of the CDR3: TGTGCCGGGGGGGCAGGGGGAGCGGGAGATACGCAGTATTTT.

This rearrangement joins TRBV27 to TRBJ2-1; no definite D call. This CDR3 is built from 15 residues. Trimming left V 2 bases short and J 9 bases short, with 17 bases between. Germline loops: CDR1 MNHEY, CDR2 SMNVEV (reference sequence). The CDR3: CASSLLRPWTSEQFF. Here the CDR3 DNA reads TGTGCCAGCAGTTTACTCCGACCCTGGACGAGTGAGCAGTTCTTC.